These 30 T cell receptor beta chains came from one sample sequenced in a study of cytomegalovirus exposure and HLA in healthy donors. The PCR made use of 60 Vbeta and 13 Jbeta primers. Profiling relied on immunoSEQ multiplex PCR, and the TCRdb table lists in-frame clones only, not all of them. The sample yields roughly 86,000 clones, approximately 66% seen once. Sequencing input: PBMCs. The receptors stem from a man aged 25-40 years in good health and CMV-seronegative.

The V call is TRBV7-2, the J call TRBJ1-3; D remains ambiguous. This CDR3 comprises 16 residues. V lost 0 bases and J 0 bases, leaving 9 bases between the germline ends. CDR1 and CDR2 from the germline V gene are SGHTA and FQGNSA. This chain's CDR3 is CASSLARAISGNTIYF. The CDR3 DNA sequence: TGTGCCAGCAGCTTAGCGCGGGCGATCTCTGGAAACACCATATATTTT.

This chain joins TRBV19 and TRBJ2-1; 10 positions agree with TRBD2. The CDR3 length is 17 residues. V trimming: 6 bases; J trimming: 4 bases; junction bases outside the gene matches: 12. CDR1 and CDR2 from the germline V gene are LNHDA and SQIVND (reference sequence). CDR3 in DNA: TGTGCCAGTAGCCTCGGACATATAGCGGGGGGTTACAATGAGCAGTTCTTC. Amino acids: CASSLGHIAGGYNEQFF.

The genes are TRBV25-1 and TRBJ1-1; D gene unclear. The CDR3 has 14 residues. Germline CDR1 and CDR2: MGHDK and SYGVNS. V shed 7 bases and J shed 3 bases, with 15 bases lying between them. CDR3 coding DNA: TGTGCCAGCACCCAACCGGGGTTCCACACTGAAGCTTTCTTT. Its protein product is CASTQPGFHTEAFF.

The V call is TRBV2, the J call TRBJ2-2; D remains ambiguous. The germline gives CDR1 SNHLY, CDR2 FYNNEI. CDR3 length: 12 residues. Trimming removed 4 bases from V and 9 bases from J, with 9 bases in between. CDR3 DNA sequence: TGTGCCAGCAGTGTCCCAGTCCGGGAGCTGTTTTTT. Amino acids: CASSVPVRELFF. The variable domain in full, with the rest retrieved from reference TRBV2 and TRBJ2-2, is EPEVTQTPSHQVTQMGQEVILRCVPISNHLYFYWYRQILGQKVEFLVSFYNNEISEKSEIFDDQFSVERPDGSNFTLKIRSTKLEDSAMYFCASSVPVRELFFGEGSRLTVL.

V is TRBV21-1 and J is TRBJ1-1; the table's D call, TRBD1, has no DNA check behind it. TRBV21-1 is a documented pseudogene. CDR3 length: 15 amino acids. The CDR3 region is CASRKQGFGNTEAFF. The CDR3 DNA reads as TGTGCCAGCAGGAAACAGGGGTTCGGGAACACTGAAGCTTTCTTT.

CDR3 in DNA: TGTGCCAGCAGCTTGGATCTGGGGGGCTCTGGAAACACCATATATTTT. Residues: CASSLDLGGSGNTIYF. The rearrangement links TRBV5-5 to TRBJ1-3; D might be TRBD1 (5 bases). The CDR3 is made up of 16 amino acids. Germline V gene lookup returns CDR1 SGHKS and CDR2 YYEKEE (reference sequence). V gave up 0 bases and J gave up 0 bases, with 10 bases separating them.

About this clone itself: One junction end does not reproduce the germline sequence, and a read error may be involved. V usage is TRBV6-5 and J usage is TRBJ1-2; no firm D call. The CDR3 has 12 residues. Germline CDR1 MNHEY, CDR2 SVGAGI. The CDR3 DNA follows: TGTGCCAGCAGTCGTGAAAACTGTGGCTACACCTTC. It specifies CASSRENCGYTF.

The chain uses TRBV15 and TRBJ2-7, with D unclear. V was clipped by 3 bases and J by 3 bases, with 9 bases between them. The CDR3 sequence is 13 residues long. The germline V gene has CDR1 LNHNV and CDR2 YYDKDF (reference sequence). The CDR3 is CATSSHGLYEQYF. The CDR3 DNA reads as TGTGCCACCAGCAGTCATGGCCTCTACGAGCAGTACTTC. Full variable domain (rest looked up from reference TRBV15 and TRBJ2-7): DAMVIQNPRYQVTQFGKPVTLSCSQTLNHNVMYWYQQKSSQAPKLLFHYYDKDFNNEADTPDNFQSRRPNTSFCFLDIRSPGLGDTAMYLCATSSHGLYEQYFGPGTRLTVT.

V and J are TRBV19 and TRBJ2-5, with TRBD2 as a possible D gene (5 bases). The germline V and J ends were trimmed by 2 bases and 1 base, with 8 bases remaining between them. The CDR3 length is 14 residues. Germline loops: CDR1 LNHDA, CDR2 SQIVND (reference sequence). As DNA, the CDR3 is TGTGCCAGTAGTATACCCGGGGTCCAAGAGACCCAGTACTTC. Translated, it gives CASSIPGVQETQYF. Combining the CDR3 with reference TRBV19 and TRBJ2-5 gives the whole variable domain DGGITQSPKYLFRKEGQNVTLSCEQNLNHDAMYWYRQDPGQGLRLIYYSQIVNDFQKGDIAEGYSVSREKKESFPLTVTSAQKNPTAFYLCASSIPGVQETQYFGPGTRLLVL.

The CDR3, as DNA: TGCGCCAGCAGCTTTCTAGCGGGAGGGGATGGGGCCAAAAACATTCAGTACTTC. This encodes CASSFLAGGDGAKNIQYF. This chain links TRBV5-1 with TRBJ2-4; 12 nucleotides align to TRBD2. CDR3 length equals 18 residues. Germline CDR1 SGHRS, CDR2 YFSETQ. V lost 2 bases, J lost 1 base, and 7 bases stayed unmatched. Looking up the rest from reference TRBV5-1 and TRBJ2-4 gives the full variable domain: KAGVTQTPRYLIKTRGQQVTLSCSPISGHRSVSWYQQTPGQGLQFLFEYFSETQRNKGNFPGRFSGRQFSNSRSEMNVSTLELGDSALYLCASSFLAGGDGAKNIQYFGAGTRLSVL.

This chain connects TRBV5-1 to TRBJ1-2; 9 bases line up with TRBD1. V was pared by 0 bases and J by 7 bases, with 1 base of the junction left unmatched. There are 13 residues in the CDR3. From germline, CDR1 is SGHRS and CDR2 YFSETQ. The CDR3 region has the DNA TGCGCCAGCAGCTTGGCGACAGGGGGTGGCTACACCTTC. It yields the protein CASSLATGGGYTF.

J is TRBJ2-3 and V is TRBV7-3; 11 bases map to TRBD2. Germline V gene data show CDR1 as SGHTA and CDR2 as FQGTGA. There are 15 residues in the CDR3. The J segment lost 4 bases and the V segment lost 4 bases, leaving 4 bases of the junction unmatched. The CDR3, as DNA: TGTGCCAGCAGCTATACTAGCGGGGGCTCAGATACGCAGTATTTT. This sequence encodes CASSYTSGGSDTQYF.

This clone was picked up one time. CDR3 in DNA: TGTGCCACCTCCGACAGCTTTAATTCACCCCTCCACTTT. Residues: CATSDSFNSPLHF. This rearrangement joins TRBV15 to TRBJ1-6, with a possible D match to TRBD1 (5 bases). CDR3 length equals 13 residues. Germline CDR1 is LNHNV and CDR2 is YYDKDF (reference sequence). Trimming stripped 8 bases from V and 6 bases from J, with 11 bases between.

V is TRBV7-3 and J is TRBJ2-1, with 8 bases matching TRBD2. The length of the CDR3 is 15 residues. J was trimmed by 7 bases and V by 5 bases; bases with no gene match: 10. CDR1 SGHTA and CDR2 FQGTGA come from the germline V gene. The CDR3 sequence: CASSPGLGALNEQFF. The CDR3 nucleotides are TGTGCCAGCAGCCCGGGACTAGGGGCCCTGAATGAGCAGTTCTTC.

The chain links TRBV7-9 to TRBJ2-7; TRBD2 matches 9 bases. CDR1 and CDR2 from the germline V gene are SEHNR and FQNEAQ (reference sequence). There are 13 residues in the CDR3. V gave up 6 bases and J gave up 9 bases; unmatched junction bases: 9. CDR3 in DNA: TGTGCCAGCAGTGTGGCGGGAGGGCCGGGGCAGTACTTC. Amino acids: CASSVAGGPGQYF.

The J gene is TRBJ1-5, the V gene TRBV5-5; D ambiguous. The CDR3 has 14 residues. Trimming cost V 2 bases and J 6 bases, with 12 bases left between them. CDR1 is SGHKS and CDR2 is YYEKEE in the germline V gene (reference sequence). This CDR3 reads CASSFWEAGQPQHF. CDR3 DNA sequence: TGTGCCAGCAGCTTTTGGGAGGCCGGTCAGCCCCAGCATTTT.

The J gene is TRBJ2-3, the V gene TRBV10-3; 7 bases are shared with TRBD2. Germline loops: CDR1 ENHRY, CDR2 SYGVKD. Trimming removed 4 bases from V and 1 base from J; junction bases left unmatched: 11. The CDR3 is 17 amino acids. The CDR3 region is CAISGPSLSGGTDTQYF. CDR3 bases: TGTGCCATCAGTGGCCCCAGCCTCAGCGGGGGCACAGATACGCAGTATTTT.

This chain links TRBV9 with TRBJ2-2; 14 positions agree with TRBD2. V lost 0 bases to trimming and J lost 4 bases; unmatched junction nucleotides: 5. Germline CDR1 reads SGDLS; CDR2 reads YYNGEE. The CDR3 is 18 amino acids. DNA of the CDR3: TGTGCCAGCAGCGTAGGACTAGCGGGAGGGCCGGTCACCGGGGAGCTGTTTTTT. Its protein product is CASSVGLAGGPVTGELFF.

The rearrangement joins TRBV25-1 to TRBJ1-2; 9 nucleotides line up with TRBD1. Germline-derived CDR1 and CDR2 are MGHDK and SYGVNS. J was trimmed by 3 bases and V by 5 bases; bases with no gene match: 4. This CDR3 region has 14 residues. Here the CDR3 reads CASSRGQGDYGYTF. CDR3 DNA sequence: TGTGCCAGCAGTCGGGGACAGGGTGACTATGGCTACACCTTC.

This clone occurred once. V gene TRBV5-1 combines with J gene TRBJ2-1; TRBD2 matches 7 bases. The ends lost 0 bases at V and 2 bases at J; junction bases unmatched: 5. CDR1 SGHRS and CDR2 YFSETQ come from the germline V gene. The CDR3 loop spans 16 amino acids. CDR3 protein: CASSLVRERAYNEQFF. In nucleotides, the CDR3 is TGCGCCAGCAGCTTGGTGCGGGAGAGGGCCTACAATGAGCAGTTCTTC.

The genes are TRBV7-3 and TRBJ2-1, with 13 bases lining up with TRBD2. CDR1 and CDR2 (germline): SGHTA, FQGTGA. Germline trimming cut 5 bases from V and 8 bases from J; bases unmatched to any gene: 3. This CDR3 has 14 amino acids. The CDR3 loop reads CASSIGLAGDEQFF. The CDR3 coding sequence is TGTGCCAGCAGCATAGGACTAGCGGGGGATGAGCAGTTCTTC.

CDR3 coding DNA: TGTGCCAGCAGCTTGGCTAACAGCCCCTACAATGAGCAGTTCTTC. Amino acids: CASSLANSPYNEQFF. The V and J genes are TRBV5-4 and TRBJ2-1; D ambiguous. The length of the CDR3 is 15 residues. Germline lookup yields CDR1 SGHNT and CDR2 YYREEE (reference sequence). V lost 0 bases and J 2 bases, leaving 9 bases between the germline ends.

This rearrangement joins TRBV7-3 to TRBJ2-5; 12 bases map to TRBD2. Per germline, CDR1 SGHTA and CDR2 FQGTGA. The CDR3 sequence is 16 residues long. V shed 5 bases, J shed 4 bases, and the junction held 8 bases outside the gene matches. In DNA, the CDR3 is TGTGCCAGCAGCCCCCGGACTAGCGGGAAGGTAGAGACCCAGTACTTC. Translation gives CASSPRTSGKVETQYF.

The V and J genes are TRBV5-3 and TRBJ2-1, with a tentative D call TRBD2 (6 bases). TRBV5-3 belongs to the ORF category, with a function that is uncertain. Trimming left V 1 base short and J 3 bases short, with 17 bases between. The CDR3 consists of 17 residues. CDR3 in amino acids: CARSLIGLQSGYNEQFF. The CDR3 DNA reads as TGTGCCAGAAGCTTGATAGGACTACAGTCGGGCTACAATGAGCAGTTCTTC.

The CDR3 protein is CASSRDRGEEGGRGYTF. The CDR3 nucleotides are TGTGCCAGCAGCCGCGACCGCGGGGAGGAGGGAGGACGGGGCTACACCTTC. V gene TRBV4-2 combines with J gene TRBJ1-2; unclear D gene. The germline V gene has CDR1 LGHNA and CDR2 YNFKEQ. The ends were cut back, 4 bases at V and 8 bases at J, with 26 bases in the middle. The CDR3 is 17 residues long.

The rearrangement uses TRBV30 and TRBJ1-4; a weak D match, TRBD1 (5 bases). CDR1 GTSNPN and CDR2 SVGIG come from the germline V gene (reference sequence). The CDR3 loop spans 12 amino acids. V was cut by 1 base and J by 14 bases, with 14 bases left in between. The CDR3 reads CAWSDRTKSLFF. Here the CDR3 DNA reads TGTGCCTGGAGTGACAGGACAAAGAGTCTGTTTTTT. The variable domain in full, with the rest retrieved from reference TRBV30 and TRBJ1-4, is SQTIHQWPATLVQPVGSPLSLECTVEGTSNPNLYWYRQAAGRGLQLLFYSVGIGQISSEVPQNLSASRPQDRQFILSSKKLLLSDSGFYLCAWSDRTKSLFFGSGTQLSVL.

This chain links TRBV11-2 with TRBJ2-3; tentative D call: TRBD2 (7 bases). This CDR3 is 16 amino acids long. CDR1 and CDR2 from the germline V gene are SGHAT and FQNNGV. Trimming pared 1 base from V and 2 bases from J, leaving 13 bases between. CDR3 DNA: TGTGCCAGCAGCTTAGGGGGGGGGCTACACACAGATACGCAGTATTTT. Amino acids: CASSLGGGLHTDTQYF.

This chain joins TRBV5-4 and TRBJ1-2; TRBD1 matches 8 bases. The CDR3 is 13 amino acids. Unmatched junction bases numbered 12, after V lost 9 bases and J lost 8 bases. Germline CDR1 SGHNT, CDR2 YYREEE (reference sequence). The CDR3 here is CATAGPGGRGYTF. The CDR3 coding sequence is TGTGCCACCGCCGGGCCAGGGGGCCGGGGCTACACCTTC. Using reference TRBV5-4 and TRBJ1-2 for the parts outside the CDR3, the full variable domain is ETGVTQSPTHLIKTRGQQVTLRCSSQSGHNTVSWYQQALGQGPQFIFQYYREEENGRGNFPPRFSGLQFPNYSSELNVNALELDDSALYLCATAGPGGRGYTFGSGTRLTVV.

The V call is TRBV2, the J call TRBJ1-2; D is perhaps TRBD1 (6 bases). Germline assignment: CDR1 SNHLY and CDR2 FYNNEI. This CDR3 region has 14 residues. The V gene lost 5 bases and the J gene lost 0 bases, with 10 bases spanning the gap. The CDR3 sequence is CASSPRTANYGYTF. CDR3 sequence (DNA): TGTGCCAGCAGTCCCCGGACAGCTAACTATGGCTACACCTTC.

The chain recombines TRBV29-1 with TRBJ2-1; TRBD2 is a possible D gene (6 bases). The CDR3 totals 13 residues. Trimming pared 6 bases from V and 7 bases from J, leaving 16 bases between. Germline CDR1 is SQVTM and CDR2 is ANQGSEA. CDR3 nucleotides: TGCAGCGTCTCGGGACGGGGGAGGAATGAGCAGTTCTTC. It is translated as CSVSGRGRNEQFF.